The source of this T cell receptor (beta chain) is a study of T cells after yellow fever vaccination. Points from the study as a whole: Peaking on day 5 versus 15, the secondary response was faster but weaker. After the booster, 96% of CD4 and 88% of CD8 primary-response clones were re-detected.

Universal primer sites and UMIs were introduced during 5'RACE template-switching synthesis of TCR cDNA. MiXCR, applied by TCRdb to the 5' RACE reads, yields one record per CDR3 protein. The profile shows approximately 180,000 distinct CDR3 sequences, approximately 6.2% of them singletons. This clonotype was observed at least ten times. Its specificity is unknown. Trimming took 0 bases from V and 2 from J, leaving 12 bases between them. Germline lookup yields CDR1 SGDLS and CDR2 YYNGEE. The CDR3 extends over 16 amino acids. The sequence was collected from a man between 18 and 35 years old who received the YFV17D yellow fever vaccine. The starting material was CD4+ T cells sorted from PBMCs, obtained on the day of the first yellow fever vaccination. This chain connects TRBV9 to TRBJ2-1, with a weak D call TRBD1 (6 bases). CDR3 region: CASSVVTGSTYNEQFF. CDR3 sequence (DNA): TGTGCCAGCAGCGTAGTTACAGGGTCGACCTACAATGAGCAGTTCTTC. The full variable domain, with the rest looked up from reference TRBV9 and TRBJ2-1, is DSGVTQTPKHLITATGQRVTLRCSPRSGDLSVYWYQQSLDQGLQFLIQYYNGEERAKGNILERFSAQQFPDLHSELNLSSLELGDSALYFCASSVVTGSTYNEQFFGPGTRLTVL.